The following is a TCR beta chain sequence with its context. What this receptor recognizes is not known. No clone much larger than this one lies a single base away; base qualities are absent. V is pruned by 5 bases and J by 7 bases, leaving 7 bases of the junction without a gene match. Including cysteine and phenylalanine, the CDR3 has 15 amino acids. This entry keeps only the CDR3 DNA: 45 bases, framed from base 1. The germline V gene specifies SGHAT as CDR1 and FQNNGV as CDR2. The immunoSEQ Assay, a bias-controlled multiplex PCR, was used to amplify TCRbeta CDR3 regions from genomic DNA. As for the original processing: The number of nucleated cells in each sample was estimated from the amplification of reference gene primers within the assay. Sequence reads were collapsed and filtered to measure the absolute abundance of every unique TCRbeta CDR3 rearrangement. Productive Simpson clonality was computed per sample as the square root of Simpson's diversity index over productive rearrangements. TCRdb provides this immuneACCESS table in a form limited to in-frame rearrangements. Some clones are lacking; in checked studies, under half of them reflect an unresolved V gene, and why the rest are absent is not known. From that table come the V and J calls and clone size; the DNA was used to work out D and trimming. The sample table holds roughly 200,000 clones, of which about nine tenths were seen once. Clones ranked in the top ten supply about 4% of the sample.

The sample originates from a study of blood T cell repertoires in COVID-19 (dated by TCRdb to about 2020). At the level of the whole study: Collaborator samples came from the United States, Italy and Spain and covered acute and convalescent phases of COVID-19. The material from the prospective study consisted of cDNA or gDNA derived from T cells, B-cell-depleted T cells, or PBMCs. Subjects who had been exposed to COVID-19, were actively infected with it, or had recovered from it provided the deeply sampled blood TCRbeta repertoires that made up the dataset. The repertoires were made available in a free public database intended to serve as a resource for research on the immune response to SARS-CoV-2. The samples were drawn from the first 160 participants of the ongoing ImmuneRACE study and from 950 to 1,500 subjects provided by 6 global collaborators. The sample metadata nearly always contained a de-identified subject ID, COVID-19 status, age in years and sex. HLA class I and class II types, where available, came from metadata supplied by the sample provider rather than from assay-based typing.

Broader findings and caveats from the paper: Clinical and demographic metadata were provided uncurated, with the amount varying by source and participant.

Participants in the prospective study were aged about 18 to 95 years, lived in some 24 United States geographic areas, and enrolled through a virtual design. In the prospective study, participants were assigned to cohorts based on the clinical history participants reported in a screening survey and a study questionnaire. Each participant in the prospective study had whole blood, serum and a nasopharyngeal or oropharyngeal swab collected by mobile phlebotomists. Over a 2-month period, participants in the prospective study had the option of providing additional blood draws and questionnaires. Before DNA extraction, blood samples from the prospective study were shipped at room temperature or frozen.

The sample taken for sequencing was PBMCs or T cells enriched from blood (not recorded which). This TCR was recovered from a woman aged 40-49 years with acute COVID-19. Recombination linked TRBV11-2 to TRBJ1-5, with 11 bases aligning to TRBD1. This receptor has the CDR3 CASSTGQGAWQPQHF. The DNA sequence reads TGTGCCAGCAGCACTGGACAGGGGGCATGGCAGCCCCAGCATTTT.